The 16 T cell receptor beta chains below all came from one sample that was sequenced in a study of T cell responses to AZD1222 COVID-19 vaccine (dated by TCRdb to about 2021). The library was produced with the immunoSEQ multiplex PCR assay. Not all clones reach the TCRdb copy of this immuneACCESS table, which keeps in-frame sequences only. Checked studies attribute under half of the gap to unresolved V genes and leave the rest unexplained. The sample contains under 95,000 clones, 85% to 90% of them found a single time. Together, the top ten hold over 1.1% of the sample. What the time point label conveys for this sample: about 28 days (+/-7) after the second vaccine dose. The starting material was peripheral blood, obtained 28 days after the second AZD1222 dose. These receptors originate from an adult who received the AZD1222 COVID-19 vaccine.

CDR3 protein: CAWSPGVEQYF. CDR3 nucleotides: TGTGCCTGGAGCCCGGGAGTAGAGCAGTACTTC. The chain carries TRBV30 and TRBJ2-7; TRBD2 is a possible D gene (6 bases). V was clipped by 3 bases and J by 7 bases, with 10 bases between them. The CDR3 has 11 amino acids. CDR1 and CDR2 from the germline V gene are GTSNPN and SVGIG (reference sequence).

This sequence joins TRBV15 and TRBJ1-1; perhaps TRBD1 as D (6 bases). V lost 0 bases to trimming and J lost 3 bases, with 14 bases between them. CDR1 and CDR2 (germline): LNHNV, YYDKDF (reference sequence). There are 16 residues in the CDR3. The CDR3 DNA reads TGTGCCACCAGCAGAGATAGCTACAGGGCGCACACTGAAGCTTTCTTT. It codes for CATSRDSYRAHTEAFF.

The CDR3 nucleotides are TGTGCCAGCAGCTTGTCGATTGGCAATCAGCCCCAGCATTTT. As protein: CASSLSIGNQPQHF. The chain carries TRBV5-5 and TRBJ1-5, with D unclear. Trimming took off 1 base at V and 2 bases at J, with 7 bases between the two ends. The CDR3 spans 14 residues. Germline values: CDR1 SGHKS, CDR2 YYEKEE (reference sequence).

The chain links TRBV2 to TRBJ2-5; D ambiguous. Trimming pared 7 bases from V and 3 bases from J, leaving 6 bases between. This CDR3 comprises 11 residues. CDR1 is SNHLY, CDR2 FYNNEI, per germline. CDR3 bases: TGTGCCAGCACCAGGAAAGAGACCCAGTACTTC. This gives the protein CASTRKETQYF.

This chain connects TRBV4-2 to TRBJ2-7, with 13 nucleotides matching TRBD2. With 1 base clipped from V and 4 bases from J, the junction kept 7 bases outside the gene matches. The CDR3 is made up of 17 amino acids. Germline V lookup: CDR1 LGHNA, CDR2 YNFKEQ. CDR3 in DNA: TGTGCCAGCAGCCAAGGGGGAGGGACTAGCGGGGCTTACGAGCAGTACTTC. This encodes CASSQGGGTSGAYEQYF.

Remarks on this clone: The germline gene is not matched at one end of the junction; a read error may be the cause. This chain uses TRBV10-1 with TRBJ1-2; 7 bases agree with TRBD1. There are 16 residues in the CDR3. Germline values: CDR1 WNHNN, CDR2 SYGVQD (reference sequence). The CDR3 loop reads CARSDGTAKGFYGYTF. CDR3 DNA sequence: TGCGCCAGAAGTGATGGGACAGCCAAAGGTTTCTATGGCTACACCTTC.

The chain couples TRBV7-3 to TRBJ2-3, with D uncertain. Per germline, CDR1 SGHTA and CDR2 FQGTGA. The CDR3 extends over 13 amino acids. Trimming took off 5 bases at V and 4 bases at J, with 10 bases between the two ends. The CDR3 DNA follows: TGTGCCAGCAGCCTCGGCGGTTCAGATACGCAGTATTTT. It specifies CASSLGGSDTQYF.

This sequence joins TRBV30 and TRBJ2-2; unclear D gene. V lost 3 bases, J lost 9 bases, and 11 bases lay in between. Germline V gene data show CDR1 as GTSNPN and CDR2 as SVGIG (reference sequence). The CDR3 is 12 amino acids. CDR3 region: CAWSRLGWELFF. As DNA, the CDR3 is TGTGCCTGGAGCCGTCTGGGGTGGGAGCTGTTTTTT.

The chain has TRBV29-1 and TRBJ1-1; TRBD1 is a possible D gene (6 bases). CDR3 size: 12 residues. Looked up from germline, CDR1 is SQVTM and CDR2 is ANQGSEA. Trimming took off 4 bases at V and 6 bases at J, with 12 bases between the two ends. The CDR3 nucleotides read TGCAGCGTTGCCCTGACAGGATCTGAAGCTTTCTTT. It specifies CSVALTGSEAFF.

This chain connects TRBV13 to TRBJ1-2; D perhaps matches TRBD1 (6 bases). Per germline, CDR1 PRHDT and CDR2 FYEKMQ (reference sequence). Between the trimmed V and J ends, which lost 7 bases and 7 bases, there was a span of 19 bases. The CDR3 has 14 residues. CDR3 DNA: TGTGCCAGCACCACCGGCAGGGGTAGTCTTGGCTACACCTTC. Translating gives CASTTGRGSLGYTF.

The V call is TRBV19, the J call TRBJ2-4; unclear D gene. CDR3 length: 14 amino acids. V was clipped by 4 bases and J by 3 bases, with 10 bases between them. Germline V gene sequence: CDR1 LNHDA, CDR2 SQIVND (reference sequence). CDR3 sequence: CASSTQVGKNIQYF. For the CDR3, the DNA is TGTGCCAGTAGTACCCAGGTTGGCAAAAACATTCAGTACTTC.

This sequence joins TRBV3-1 (or the pseudogene TRBV3-2) and TRBJ2-2, with 9 bases that match TRBD1. This CDR3 has 14 amino acids. V was pared by 5 bases and J by 3 bases, with 1 base of the junction left unmatched. The germline CDR1 and CDR2 sequences are LGHDT and YNNKEL (reference sequence). The CDR3 region has the DNA TGTGCCAGCAGCGGGACAGGGCACACCGGGGAGCTGTTTTTT. This encodes CASSGTGHTGELFF.

The V gene is TRBV6-5, the J gene TRBJ1-2, with TRBD1 matching over 7 bases. Germline-derived CDR1 and CDR2 are MNHEY and SVGAGI. Unmatched junction bases numbered 6, after V lost 4 bases and J lost 7 bases. The CDR3 spans 13 residues. The DNA for the CDR3 is TGTGCCAGCAGTTCTAACAGGGGTGGTGGCTACACCTTC. Encoded protein: CASSSNRGGGYTF.

This sequence joins TRBV29-1 and TRBJ1-2, with D possibly matching TRBD1 (6 bases). Germline V gene lookup returns CDR1 SQVTM and CDR2 ANQGSEA. The CDR3 is made up of 11 amino acids. Deletions cut 7 bases from V and 8 bases from J, with 14 bases between. The CDR3 DNA follows: TGCAGCGGAGGACCAGGGGAAGGCTACACCTTC. Translating gives CSGGPGEGYTF. Full variable domain (rest looked up from reference TRBV29-1 and TRBJ1-2): SAVISQKPSRDICQRGTSLTIQCQVDSQVTMMFWYRQQPGQSLTLIATANQGSEATYESGFVIDKFPISRPNLTFSTLTVSNMSPEDSSIYLCSGGPGEGYTFGSGTRLTVV.

The gene calls are TRBV7-8 and TRBJ1-2; D is uncertain. The CDR3 totals 14 residues. Trimming left V 2 bases short and J 2 bases short, with 9 bases between. In germline, CDR1 is SGHVS, CDR2 FQNEAQ. The CDR3 loop is CASSLFPENYGYTF. For the CDR3, the DNA is TGTGCCAGCAGCTTATTCCCGGAAAACTATGGCTACACCTTC.

This rearrangement joins TRBV12-3 or TRBV12-4 to TRBJ2-7, with unresolved D. The CDR3 consists of 11 residues. V dropped 6 bases and J dropped 0 bases, with 3 bases sitting between them. The CDR3 sequence is CASRGSYEQYF. As DNA, the CDR3 is TGTGCCAGCAGGGGCTCCTACGAGCAGTACTTC.